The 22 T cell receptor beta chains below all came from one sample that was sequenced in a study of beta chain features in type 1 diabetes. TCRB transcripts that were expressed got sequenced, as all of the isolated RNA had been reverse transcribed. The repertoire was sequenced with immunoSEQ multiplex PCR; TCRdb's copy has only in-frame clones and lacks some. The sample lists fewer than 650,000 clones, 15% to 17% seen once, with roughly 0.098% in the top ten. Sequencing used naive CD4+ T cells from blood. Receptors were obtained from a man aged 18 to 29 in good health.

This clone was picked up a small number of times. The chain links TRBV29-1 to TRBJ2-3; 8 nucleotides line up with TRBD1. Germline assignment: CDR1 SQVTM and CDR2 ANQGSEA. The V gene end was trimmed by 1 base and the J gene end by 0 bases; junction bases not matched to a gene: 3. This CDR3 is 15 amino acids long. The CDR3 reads CSVEGWDRSTDTQYF. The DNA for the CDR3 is TGCAGCGTTGAAGGGTGGGACAGGAGCACAGATACGCAGTATTTT.

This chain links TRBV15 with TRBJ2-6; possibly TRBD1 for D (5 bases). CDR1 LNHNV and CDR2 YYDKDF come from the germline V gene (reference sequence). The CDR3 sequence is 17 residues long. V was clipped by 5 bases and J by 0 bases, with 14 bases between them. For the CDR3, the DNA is TGTGCCACCAGCCCGACAGTTCCTAGCTCTGGGGCCAACGTCCTGACTTTC. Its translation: CATSPTVPSSGANVLTF.

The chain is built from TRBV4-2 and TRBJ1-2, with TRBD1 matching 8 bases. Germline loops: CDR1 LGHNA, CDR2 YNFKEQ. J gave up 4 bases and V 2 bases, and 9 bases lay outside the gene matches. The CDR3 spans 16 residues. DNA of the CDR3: TGTGCCAGCAGCCAACGGGACAGGCCCTCCTCCTATGGCTACACCTTC. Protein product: CASSQRDRPSSYGYTF.

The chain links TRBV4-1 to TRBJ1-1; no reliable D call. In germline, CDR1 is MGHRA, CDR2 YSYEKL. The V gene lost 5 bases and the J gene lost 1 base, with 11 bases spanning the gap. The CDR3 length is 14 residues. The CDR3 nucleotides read TGCGCCAGCAGCGCCCCAGCCAGGAACACTGAAGCTTTCTTT. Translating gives CASSAPARNTEAFF.

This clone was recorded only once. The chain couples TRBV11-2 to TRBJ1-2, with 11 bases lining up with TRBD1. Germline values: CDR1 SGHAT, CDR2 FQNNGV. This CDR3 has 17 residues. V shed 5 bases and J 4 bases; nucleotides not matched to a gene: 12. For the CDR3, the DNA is TGTGCCAGCAGCAAAAATGGACAGGGGGCGCTCGGCTATGGCTACACCTTC. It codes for CASSKNGQGALGYGYTF.

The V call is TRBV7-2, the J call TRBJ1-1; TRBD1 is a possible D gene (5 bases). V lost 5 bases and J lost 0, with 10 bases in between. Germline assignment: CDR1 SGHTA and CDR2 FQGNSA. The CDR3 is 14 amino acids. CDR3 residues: CASSGRQLNTEAFF. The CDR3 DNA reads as TGTGCCAGCAGCGGCCGACAGTTGAACACTGAAGCTTTCTTT.

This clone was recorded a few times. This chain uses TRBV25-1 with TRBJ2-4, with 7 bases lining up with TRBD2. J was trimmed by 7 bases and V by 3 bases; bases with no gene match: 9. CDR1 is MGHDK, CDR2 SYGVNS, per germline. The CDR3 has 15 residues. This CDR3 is CASSEAGRALNIQYF. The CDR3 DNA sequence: TGTGCCAGCAGTGAGGCGGGGAGGGCCCTCAACATTCAGTACTTC. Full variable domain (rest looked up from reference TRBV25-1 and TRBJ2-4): EADIYQTPRYLVIGTGKKITLECSQTMGHDKMYWYQQDPGMELHLIHYSYGVNSTEKGDLSSESTVSRIRTEHFPLTLESARPSHTSQYLCASSEAGRALNIQYFGAGTRLSVL.

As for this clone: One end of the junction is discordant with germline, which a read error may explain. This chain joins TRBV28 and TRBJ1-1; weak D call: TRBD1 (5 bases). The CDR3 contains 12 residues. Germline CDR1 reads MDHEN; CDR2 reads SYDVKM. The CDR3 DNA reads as TGTGCCAGCACCAGGGTGAAAACTGAAGCTTTCTTT. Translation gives CASTRVKTEAFF.

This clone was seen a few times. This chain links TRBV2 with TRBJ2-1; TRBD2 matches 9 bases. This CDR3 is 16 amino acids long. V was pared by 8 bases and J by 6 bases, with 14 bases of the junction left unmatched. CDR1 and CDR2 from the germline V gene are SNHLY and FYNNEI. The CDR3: CASSLQGLAGSNEQFF. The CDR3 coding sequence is TGTGCCAGCTCATTACAAGGGCTAGCGGGATCCAATGAGCAGTTCTTC. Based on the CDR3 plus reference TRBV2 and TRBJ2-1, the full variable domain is EPEVTQTPSHQVTQMGQEVILRCVPISNHLYFYWYRQILGQKVEFLVSFYNNEISEKSEIFDDQFSVERPDGSNFTLKIRSTKLEDSAMYFCASSLQGLAGSNEQFFGPGTRLTVL.

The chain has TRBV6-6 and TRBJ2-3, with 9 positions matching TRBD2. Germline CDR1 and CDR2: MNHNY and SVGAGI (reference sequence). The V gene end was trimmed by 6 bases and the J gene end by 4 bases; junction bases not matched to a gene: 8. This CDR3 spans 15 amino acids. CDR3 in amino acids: CASSPQQREADTQYF. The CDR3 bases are TGTGCCAGCAGCCCTCAACAGCGGGAGGCAGATACGCAGTATTTT.

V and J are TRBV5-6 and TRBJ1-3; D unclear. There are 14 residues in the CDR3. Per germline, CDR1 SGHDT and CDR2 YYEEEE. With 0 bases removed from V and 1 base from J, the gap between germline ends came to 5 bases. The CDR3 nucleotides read TGTGCCAGCAGCTTGGTGGGATCTGGAAACACCATATATTTT. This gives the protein CASSLVGSGNTIYF.

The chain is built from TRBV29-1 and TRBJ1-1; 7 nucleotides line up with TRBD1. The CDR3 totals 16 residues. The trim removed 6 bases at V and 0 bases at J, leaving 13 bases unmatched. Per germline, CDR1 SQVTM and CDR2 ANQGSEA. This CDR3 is CSVPPPTGWMNTEAFF. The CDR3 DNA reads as TGCAGCGTGCCCCCCCCGACAGGGTGGATGAACACTGAAGCTTTCTTT. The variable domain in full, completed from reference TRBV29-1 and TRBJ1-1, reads SAVISQKPSRDICQRGTSLTIQCQVDSQVTMMFWYRQQPGQSLTLIATANQGSEATYESGFVIDKFPISRPNLTFSTLTVSNMSPEDSSIYLCSVPPPTGWMNTEAFFGQGTRLTVV.

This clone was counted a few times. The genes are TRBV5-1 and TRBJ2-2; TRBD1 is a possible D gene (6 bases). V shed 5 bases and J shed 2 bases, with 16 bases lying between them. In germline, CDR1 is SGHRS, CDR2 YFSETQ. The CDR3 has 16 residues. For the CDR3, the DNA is TGCGCCAGCAGAAACACAGGGAACCCCAACACCGGGGAGCTGTTTTTT. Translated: CASRNTGNPNTGELFF.

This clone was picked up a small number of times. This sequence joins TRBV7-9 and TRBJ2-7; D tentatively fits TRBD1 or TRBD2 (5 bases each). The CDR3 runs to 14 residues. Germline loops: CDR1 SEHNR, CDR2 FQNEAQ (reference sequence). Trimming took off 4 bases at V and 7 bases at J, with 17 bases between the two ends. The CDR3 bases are TGTGCCAGCAGCTCCATTAGAGGGGCGGGTGAGCAGTACTTC. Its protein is CASSSIRGAGEQYF.

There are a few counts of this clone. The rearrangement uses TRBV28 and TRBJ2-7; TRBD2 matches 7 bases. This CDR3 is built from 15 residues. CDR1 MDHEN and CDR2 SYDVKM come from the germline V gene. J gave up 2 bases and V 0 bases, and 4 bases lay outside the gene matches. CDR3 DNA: TGTGCCAGCAGTTTATGGGCTAGCGGAACCTACGAGCAGTACTTC. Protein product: CASSLWASGTYEQYF.

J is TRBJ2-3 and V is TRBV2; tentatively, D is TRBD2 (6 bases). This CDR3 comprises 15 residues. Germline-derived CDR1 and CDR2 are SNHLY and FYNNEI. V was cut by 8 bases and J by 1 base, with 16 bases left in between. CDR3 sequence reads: CASSRQGLGTDTQYF. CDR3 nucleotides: TGTGCCAGCTCGCGGCAGGGACTCGGCACAGATACGCAGTATTTT.

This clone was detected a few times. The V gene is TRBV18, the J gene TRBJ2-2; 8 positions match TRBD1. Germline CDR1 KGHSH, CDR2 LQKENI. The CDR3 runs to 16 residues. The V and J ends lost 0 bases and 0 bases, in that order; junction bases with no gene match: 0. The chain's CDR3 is CASSPPGQANTGELFF. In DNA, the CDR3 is TGTGCCAGCTCACCACCGGGACAGGCGAACACCGGGGAGCTGTTTTTT.

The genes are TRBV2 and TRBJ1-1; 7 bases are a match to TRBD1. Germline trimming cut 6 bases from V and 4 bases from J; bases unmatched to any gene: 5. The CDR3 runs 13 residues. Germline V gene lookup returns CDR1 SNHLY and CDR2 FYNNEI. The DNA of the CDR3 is TGTGCCAGCAGCACGACAGGGCGCACTGAAGCTTTCTTT. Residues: CASSTTGRTEAFF. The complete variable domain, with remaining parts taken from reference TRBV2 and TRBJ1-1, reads EPEVTQTPSHQVTQMGQEVILRCVPISNHLYFYWYRQILGQKVEFLVSFYNNEISEKSEIFDDQFSVERPDGSNFTLKIRSTKLEDSAMYFCASSTTGRTEAFFGQGTRLTVV.

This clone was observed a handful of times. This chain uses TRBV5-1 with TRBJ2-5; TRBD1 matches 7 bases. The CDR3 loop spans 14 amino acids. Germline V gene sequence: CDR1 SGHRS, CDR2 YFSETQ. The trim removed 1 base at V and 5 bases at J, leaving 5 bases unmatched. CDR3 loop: CASSLTTGSETQYF. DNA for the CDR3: TGCGCCAGCAGCTTGACGACAGGGTCGGAGACCCAGTACTTC.

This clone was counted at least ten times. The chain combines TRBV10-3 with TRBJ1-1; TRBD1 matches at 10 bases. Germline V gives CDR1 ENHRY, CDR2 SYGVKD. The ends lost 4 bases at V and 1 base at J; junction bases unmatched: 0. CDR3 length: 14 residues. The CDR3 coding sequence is TGTGCCATCAGTGGGACAGGGGGGAACACTGAAGCTTTCTTT. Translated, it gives CAISGTGGNTEAFF.

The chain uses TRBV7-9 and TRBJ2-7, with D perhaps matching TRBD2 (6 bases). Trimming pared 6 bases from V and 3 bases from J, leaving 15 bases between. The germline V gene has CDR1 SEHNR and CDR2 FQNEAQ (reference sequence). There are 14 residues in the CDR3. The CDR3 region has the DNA TGTGCCAGCAGGGGGGATGCGGGGAGCTACGAGCAGTACTTC. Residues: CASRGDAGSYEQYF. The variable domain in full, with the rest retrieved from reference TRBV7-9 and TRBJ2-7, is DTGVSQNPRHKITKRGQNVTFRCDPISEHNRLYWYRQTLGQGPEFLTYFQNEAQLEKSRLLSDRFSAERPKGSFSTLEIQRTEQGDSAMYLCASRGDAGSYEQYFGPGTRLTVT.

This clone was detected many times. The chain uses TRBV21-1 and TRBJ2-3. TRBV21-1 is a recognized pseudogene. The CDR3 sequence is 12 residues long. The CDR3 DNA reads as TGTGCCAGCAGCAAGATCACAGATACGCAGTATTTT. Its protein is CASSKITDTQYF.